This T cell receptor beta chain was identified in a study of T cell repertoires in ileal Crohn's disease. Across the study: About half of patients got postoperative therapy: 11 thiopurines, around 18 anti-TNF.

V lost 7 bases, J lost 0 bases, and 15 bases lay in between. The CDR3 sequence is 15 residues long. CDR1 and CDR2 from the germline V gene are MNHEY and SMNVEV (reference sequence). Measured with immunoSEQ multiplex PCR; TCRdb has only the in-frame clones, and not every one. The table has roughly 62,000 clones, approximately 91% seen once; the top ten hold about 1.9%. Time point noted: neoterminal ileum biopsy at postoperative endoscopy, about 6 months after surgery. Adults with ileal or ileocolonic Crohn's disease and an indication for resection were eligible. This sequence was found in an adult with Crohn's disease. Sequencing was performed on ileal tissue. This chain uses TRBV27 with TRBJ1-1; D perhaps matches TRBD1 (5 bases). The CDR3 loop is CASIQGIGVNTEAFF. DNA for the CDR3: TGTGCCAGCATTCAGGGTATCGGCGTGAACACTGAAGCTTTCTTT.